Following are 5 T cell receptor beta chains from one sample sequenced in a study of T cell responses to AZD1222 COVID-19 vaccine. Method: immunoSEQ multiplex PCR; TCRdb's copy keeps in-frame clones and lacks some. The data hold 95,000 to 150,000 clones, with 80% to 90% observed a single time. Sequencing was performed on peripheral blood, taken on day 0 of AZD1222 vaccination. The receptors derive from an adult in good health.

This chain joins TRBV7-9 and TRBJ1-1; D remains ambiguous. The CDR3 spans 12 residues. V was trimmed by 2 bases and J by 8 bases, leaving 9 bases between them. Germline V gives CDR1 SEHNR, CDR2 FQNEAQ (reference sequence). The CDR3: CASSLFGQEAFF. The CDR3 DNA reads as TGTGCCAGCAGCTTATTCGGGCAAGAAGCTTTCTTT. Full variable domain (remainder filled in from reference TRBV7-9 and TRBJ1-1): DTGVSQNPRHKITKRGQNVTFRCDPISEHNRLYWYRQTLGQGPEFLTYFQNEAQLEKSRLLSDRFSAERPKGSFSTLEIQRTEQGDSAMYLCASSLFGQEAFFGQGTRLTVV.

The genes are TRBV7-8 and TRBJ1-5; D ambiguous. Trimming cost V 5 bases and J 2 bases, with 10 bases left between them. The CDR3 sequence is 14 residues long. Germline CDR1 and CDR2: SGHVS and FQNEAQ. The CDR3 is CASSPVRGNQPQHF. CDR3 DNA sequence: TGTGCCAGCAGCCCGGTACGCGGCAATCAGCCCCAGCATTTT.

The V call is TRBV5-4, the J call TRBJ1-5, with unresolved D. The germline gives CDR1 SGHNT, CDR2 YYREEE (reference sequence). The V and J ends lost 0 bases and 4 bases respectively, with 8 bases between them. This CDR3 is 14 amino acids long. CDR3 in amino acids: CASSLDRGNQPQHF. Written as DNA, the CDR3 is TGTGCCAGCAGCTTGGATCGGGGAAATCAGCCCCAGCATTTT.

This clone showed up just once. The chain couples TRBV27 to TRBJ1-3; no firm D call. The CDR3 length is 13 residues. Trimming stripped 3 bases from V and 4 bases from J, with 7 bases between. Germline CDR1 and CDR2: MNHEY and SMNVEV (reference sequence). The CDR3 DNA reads TGTGCCAGCAGTTTCGGAACAGGAAACACCATATATTTT. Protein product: CASSFGTGNTIYF.

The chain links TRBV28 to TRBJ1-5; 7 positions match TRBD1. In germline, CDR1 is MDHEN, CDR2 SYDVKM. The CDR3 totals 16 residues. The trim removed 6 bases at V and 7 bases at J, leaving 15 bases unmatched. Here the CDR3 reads CASRRQGRPQNQPQHF. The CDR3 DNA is TGTGCCAGCAGGCGACAGGGTAGGCCCCAGAACCAGCCCCAGCATTTT. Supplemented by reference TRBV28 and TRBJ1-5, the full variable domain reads DVKVTQSSRYLVKRTGEKVFLECVQDMDHENMFWYRQDPGLGLRLIYFSYDVKMKEKGDIPEGYSVSREKKERFSLILESASTNQTSMYLCASRRQGRPQNQPQHFGDGTRLSIL.